The sample holds a few counts of the clone carrying this T cell receptor (beta chain). Its antigen is not identified. The assay was immunoSEQ multiplex PCR, and TCRdb's table has in-frame clones only and misses some. Here the sample spans 150,000 to 170,000 clones, roughly 90% being singletons. The data belong to a study of cytomegalovirus exposure and HLA in healthy donors. The study's findings and limits: The study put 150 or so TCR beta chains on its list as cytomegalovirus-associated.

The CDR3 runs 16 residues. Germline V gene data show CDR1 as SGHTA and CDR2 as FQGNSA. Unmatched junction bases numbered 9, after V lost 1 base and J lost 6 bases. Sequences were obtained from PBMCs. The TCR originated in a man aged 18-30 years in good health and CMV-seropositive. The rearrangement links TRBV7-2 to TRBJ2-7; 10 nucleotides match TRBD2. The DNA for the CDR3 is TGTGCCAGCAGCTTAGGAGCGGGAGGGCCGGGGAGCGAGCAGTACTTC. Residues: CASSLGAGGPGSEQYF.